This T cell receptor beta chain was observed in a study of T cell repertoires in cytomegalovirus infection. Comment on this clonotype: Its antigen is not identified.

One entry per CDR3 protein, called by TCRdb with MiXCR from the reads. Of under 450,000 distinct CDR3 sequences detected, nearly 35% appear once; the ten largest clones hold roughly 13%. Overall study findings and caveats: Cumulative frequency (of public TCR beta family members) identified carriers of CMV plus the relevant HLA.

The CDR3 spans 16 residues. The V gene lost 4 bases and the J gene lost 0 bases, with 13 bases spanning the gap. Germline V CDR1 and CDR2: SGHNT, YENEEA. The gene calls are TRBV11-3 and TRBJ2-1, with D perhaps matching TRBD2 (5 bases). The sequence derives from a human donor in good health (CMV status not recorded). Some clones in this sample may be carry-over from other donors' samples. The sequences come from cultured PBMCs, collected from culture after CMV antigen stimulation. CDR3 in amino acids: CASSSRTHNSYNEQFF. DNA of the CDR3: TGTGCCAGCAGCTCTCGGACTCACAACTCCTACAATGAGCAGTTCTTC. Full variable domain (remainder filled in from reference TRBV11-3 and TRBJ2-1): EAGVVQSPRYKIIEKKQPVAFWCNPISGHNTLYWYLQNLGQGPELLIRYENEEAVDDSQLPKDRFSAERLKGVDSTLKIQPAELGDSAVYLCASSSRTHNSYNEQFFGPGTRLTVL.